This T cell receptor beta chain was obtained from a study of blood T cell repertoires in COVID-19 (TCRdb year 2020). About the full investigation: Samples from collaborators originated in the United States, Italy and Spain and spanned both the acute and convalescent phases of COVID-19. The prospective study material was composed of cDNA or gDNA derived from T cells, B-cell-depleted T cells, or PBMCs. Deeply sampled blood TCRbeta repertoires from subjects exposed to, actively infected with, or recovered from COVID-19 were included in the dataset. The repertoires were released in a freely available public database meant as a resource for research on the immune response to SARS-CoV-2. Samples came from the ongoing ImmuneRACE study (first 160 participants) plus 1,254 subjects from 6 global collaborators. The sample metadata nearly always contained a de-identified subject ID, COVID-19 status, age in years and sex. Where available, HLA class I and class II types were taken from metadata supplied by the sample provider and were not determined by assay-based typing.

Collaborating institutions collected whole blood in K2EDTA tubes following their own protocols. For TCRbeta analysis, collaborator samples were shipped as frozen whole blood, as isolated PBMCs, or as DNA extracted from either sample type. General findings and caveats noted by the study authors: The amount of clinical and demographic metadata varied by source and participant and was provided uncurated.

The immunoSEQ Assay, a bias-controlled multiplex PCR, was used to amplify TCRbeta CDR3 regions from genomic DNA. As for the original processing: The number of nucleated cells in each sample was estimated from the amplification of reference gene primers within the assay. To quantify the absolute abundance of each unique TCRbeta CDR3 rearrangement, sequence reads were collapsed and filtered. Productive Simpson clonality was computed per sample as the square root of Simpson's diversity index over productive rearrangements. Not all clones reach the TCRdb copy of this immuneACCESS table, which keeps in-frame sequences only. Checked studies attribute under half of the gap to unresolved V genes and leave the rest unexplained. That table supplies the V and J calls and clone size; D and trimming were determined from the DNA. The sample data list about 53,000 clones, and 86% of these were observed just once. The biggest ten clones account for approximately 2.6% of the sample.

On this clone: It has no known antigen specificity. Within one base of it there is no much larger clone, and no base qualities were kept.

In the germline V gene, CDR1 corresponds to SNHLY and CDR2 to FYNNEI. The V end loses 6 bases and the J end loses 2 bases, and a stretch of 14 bases separates them. The CDR3, from cysteine to phenylalanine, totals 15 residues. Only the CDR3 DNA is retained, 45 bases long and in frame from the first base. The origin of this receptor is an elderly man with acute or convalescent COVID-19. The sequence is built from TRBV2 and TRBJ1-5; TRBD1 might be the D gene, on 5 matching bases. Sequencing input: peripheral blood. The CDR3 region reads CASRNQGLGNQPQHF. In nucleotide form, the sequence is TGTGCCAGCAGAAACCAGGGTCTTGGCAATCAGCCCCAGCATTTT.